This T cell receptor (beta chain) was sequenced for a study of blood T cell repertoires in COVID-19. Overall study: Whether acute or convalescent, the COVID-19 samples came from the United States, Italy and Spain. Nucleic acid was either cDNA or gDNA, and it came from T cells, B-cell-depleted T cells, or PBMCs.

In the study's own analysis: Amplification with reference gene primers provided the estimates of nucleated cell counts. Profiled with immunoSEQ multiplex PCR; TCRdb holds only in-frame clones, not every one. The V and J calls and clone size come from that table; D and trimming were worked out from the DNA. Of 270,000 or so clones listed, roughly 90% were seen once; the top ten hold just under 0.95%. Sequencing used peripheral blood. The receptor was derived from a woman aged 40 to 50 who had recovered from COVID-19.

The CDR3 here is CASRDRETEKLFF. In DNA, the CDR3 is TGTGCCAGCAGGGACAGGGAGACTGAAAAACTGTTTTTT. The gene calls are TRBV6-8 and TRBJ1-4, with 8 bases fitting TRBD1. Trimming at V came to 6 bases and at J to 7 bases, leaving 4 bases not matched to a gene. CDR3 length: 13 residues. CDR1 is MNHGY and CDR2 is SAAAGT in the germline V gene.